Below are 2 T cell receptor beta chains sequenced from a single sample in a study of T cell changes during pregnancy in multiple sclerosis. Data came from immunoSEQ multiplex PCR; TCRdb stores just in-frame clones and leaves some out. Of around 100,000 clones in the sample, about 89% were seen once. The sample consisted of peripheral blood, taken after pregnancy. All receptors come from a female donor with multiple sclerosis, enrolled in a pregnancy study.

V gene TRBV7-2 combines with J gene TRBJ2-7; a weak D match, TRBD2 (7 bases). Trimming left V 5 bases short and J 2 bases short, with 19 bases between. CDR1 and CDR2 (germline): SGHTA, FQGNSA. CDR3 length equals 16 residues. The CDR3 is CASSPRGGGPTYEQYF. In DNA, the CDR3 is TGTGCCAGCAGCCCCCGAGGGGGGGGTCCGACCTACGAGCAGTACTTC.

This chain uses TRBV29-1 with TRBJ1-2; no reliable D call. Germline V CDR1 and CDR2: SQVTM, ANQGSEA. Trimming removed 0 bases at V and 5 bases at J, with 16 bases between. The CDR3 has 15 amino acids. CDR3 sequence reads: CSVEDFARERYGYTF. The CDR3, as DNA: TGCAGCGTTGAAGATTTTGCCCGGGAGAGGTATGGCTACACCTTC.